This note documents a single T cell receptor (beta chain) sequence. Libraries were prepared by immunoSEQ multiplex PCR; TCRdb keeps only in-frame clonotypes and omits some of them. This table has about 170,000 clones, 82% appearing once. The data originate from a study of blood T cell repertoires in COVID-19. Study-level information: Samples of COVID-19 (acute and convalescent) were obtained from the United States, Italy and Spain.

CDR3 size: 15 residues. Germline lookup yields CDR1 MNHEY and CDR2 SVGEGT. The ends lost 5 bases at V and 1 base at J; junction bases unmatched: 7. Sequenced sample: peripheral blood. The source of this sequence is a woman at least 80 years old with acute or convalescent COVID-19. The chain recombines TRBV6-2 or TRBV6-3 with TRBJ2-7; 8 nucleotides line up with TRBD2. The CDR3 bases are TGTGCCAGCAGTCAGACCGGGACTAGATCCTACGAGCAGTACTTC. Translation: CASSQTGTRSYEQYF.